This T cell receptor beta chain originates from a study of cytomegalovirus exposure and HLA in healthy donors (TCRdb year 2017). At the level of the whole study: An earlier analysis of roughly 570 of the donors reported around 280 Gb of sequence data and 117 million unique TCR beta sequences obtained from around 190 million T cells. An early release that covered about 600 HLA-typed donors contained approximately 300 gigabases of sequencing data and some 87 million unique TCR sequences. Along with the approximately 620-subject first cohort, a separate validation cohort of over a hundred different subjects was used. Rather than drawing on any new phenotypic data, the later analysis identified candidate immune exposures from TCR beta sequences and the way those sequences occurred across donors. In a later genetic analysis, genome-wide SNP genotypes for about 65% of the roughly 670 donors were used, and that subset was treated as a discovery cohort. An earlier analysis of roughly 580 of the donors used high-throughput TCR beta sequencing to judge whether each TCR beta V gene segment behaved as functional or pseudogenic. A later analysis re-analyzed previously published TCR beta repertoires from 500 to 700 donors and added high-resolution HLA genotyping to study TCR occurrence patterns. Typing coverage varied by locus: about 620-630 donors for A, B, C, DRB1 and DQB1; approximately 520 for DQA1; about 570 for DPA1; 450 to 480 for DPB1. To predict cytomegalovirus infection status, the study brought together high-throughput TCR immunosequencing, statistical association of individual TCRs with disease status, and machine learning. The study aimed to test whether cataloging public T cell receptors could reveal signatures of past pathogen exposure. Donor age, sex, ethnicity and CMV serostatus were compiled together with the repertoire data. Of the roughly 390 genotyped donors, about 84% fell in the genetic ancestry cluster associated with self-reported Caucasian donors. The study profiled the T cell repertoires of about 720 subjects by immunosequencing and related them to cytomegalovirus serostatus. HLA typing included class I and class II loci at four-digit resolution. On average, 235,054 unique TCR beta nucleotide sequences were sequenced per donor among about 400 genotyped donors of the cohort, with roughly 19% of those sequences being non-productive. Every repertoire in the discovery cohort had been generated on one and the same sequencing platform. Because of strong linkage in the cohort, roughly five DR-DQ haplotypes were treated as single units for association and clustering.

The cohort comprised under 700 healthy bone marrow donors. At the time of sampling, every cohort member was nominally healthy, though immune exposures that went unrecorded were likely present. The donor tested CMV seropositive and was one of the 289 seropositive cohort members. Every donor gave a peripheral blood sample, and the peripheral blood mononuclear cells from that sample were used for TCR beta sequencing. The Qiagen DNeasy Blood Extraction Kit was used to extract genomic DNA from the blood cell samples. Via the germline V gene, CDR1 is MNHNS and CDR2 SASEGT. Trimming removed 3 bases from V and 0 bases from J; the gene matches leave 9 bases unexplained. Its CDR3 holds 19 amino acids, cysteine through phenylalanine. The sequence is cut down to CDR3 DNA, 57 bases in frame from base 1. Worth noting for this clone: Its binding antigen is unknown. No much larger clonotype is one base removed from it; base qualities were not supplied.

To prepare the library, the immunoSEQ multiplex PCR assay was applied. For the multiplex PCR, a mixture combining 60 forward primers for TCR Vbeta segments and 13 reverse primers for TCR Jbeta segments was used. The CDR3 region of rearranged TCR beta genes was amplified from genomic DNA with a multiplex PCR assay. Amplified TCR beta libraries were sequenced as 87-base-pair reads on the Illumina HiSeq System. On the authors' methods: A later analysis counted around 72 million unique TCR beta chains across the 666 repertoires, and about 10 million of these chains were shared by at least two donors. Raw reads were error-corrected and collapsed into unique sequences by a nearest-neighbor algorithm in which closely related sequences were merged to remove PCR and sequencing errors. CDR3 sequences were aligned to IMGT reference sequences to assign V, D and J gene segments. Each retained sequence needed at least a six-nucleotide match to both a V gene segment and a J gene segment. A rearrangement was called productive if the CDR3 had no stop codons and remained in frame with V and J, and every other rearrangement was called non-productive. CDR3 was defined according to IMGT convention as the region running from the second conserved V-encoded cysteine to the conserved J-encoded phenylalanine. The earlier analysis of roughly 590 of the donors excluded any sequence lacking an unambiguous match to a single V gene segment. In an earlier analysis of approximately 610 of the donors, V segments were called functional above 56.7% productive rearrangements and were called segregating when the between-donor standard deviation exceeded 5%. To diagnose cytomegalovirus status from the catalog of TCR beta chain sequences, a statistical classification framework was built. A later analysis assigned V and J genes by comparing TCR nucleotide sequences with IMGT/GENE-DB human TR gene sequences. In a later analysis, CDR3 sequences and most-parsimonious VDJ recombination scenarios were assigned using the TCRdist pipeline. In a later analysis, each TCR beta chain was defined by its CDR3 amino acid sequence together with its V-gene family, and reads lacking a unique V-gene family were excluded. As a way to deal with suspected cross-contamination and a sequencing artifact, a later analysis dropped 450 to 600 nucleotide sequences that were highly shared and had low generation probability. A later analysis calculated a clonal expansion index for each public chain from normalized within-repertoire ranks of inferred template counts. In a later analysis, generation probabilities were computed using a VDJ recombination model fitted to out-of-frame rearrangements, and the results were checked against IGoR. Hypergeometric tests were used in a later analysis to score TCR-TCR, TCR-HLA and TCR-CMV co-occurrence, with a repertoire-size bias correction applied to the TCR pairs. False discovery rates were estimated in a later analysis by permuting HLA or CMV assignments 20 times. In a later analysis, co-occurring TCRs were grouped using DBSCAN, with TCRdist sequence similarity added in when clustering inside HLA-allele-positive subsets. Repertoires with fewer than 30,000 or more than 120,000 public chains, plus five repertoires with anomalous nucleotide sharing, were excluded from co-occurrence clustering. TCRdb provides this immuneACCESS table in a form limited to in-frame rearrangements. Some clones are lacking; in checked studies, under half of them reflect an unresolved V gene, and why the rest are absent is not known. V, J and clone size reflect that table, while D and trimming were determined from the DNA. The sample has about 190,000 clones on record, around 75% of them singletons. The ten largest clones capture less than 4% of the sample.

Points the paper makes about the study in general: Most CMV-associated TCR beta chains appeared to be HLA-restricted in a later analysis, and the HLA associations seemed to be driven largely by CMV exposure. Presence/absence analyses assumed roughly uniform sequencing depth across donors, an assumption that may not hold. Some IMGT-functional V segments, including TRBV6-2 and TRBV6-3, could not be told apart with the 87-base-pair reads, so those segments were excluded. In a later analysis, the rate of TCR association differed among HLA loci, with DRB1 alleles having the most associated TCRs and HLA-C alleles having the fewest. The authors suggested that the approach could potentially be extended to other disease states and immunological phenotypes. A later analysis associated about 18,000 TCR beta sequences with specific HLA alleles at a false discovery rate of 0.05. A further reported finding was that TCR beta sequences accurately predicted the HLA-A and HLA-B alleles for most subjects in the first cohort. According to a later analysis, parvovirus B19, influenza, CMV and Epstein-Barr virus appeared linked to several top co-occurrence clusters. A later genetic analysis associated a missense DCLRE1C variant with V-gene and J-gene trimming of TCR beta chains, and an independent cohort replicated the association. Assigning TCR associations to individual alleles was difficult when HLA alleles, especially DR and DQ, strongly co-occurred. Linkage disequilibrium might explain the correlated functional status among segregating V segments, but an unknown experimental factor could not be excluded. A cluster of highly shared sequence variants was judged likely to be a technical artifact of the sequencing pipeline. The classifier was reported to diagnose cytomegalovirus status with high specificity and sensitivity in both the original cohort and the validation cohort. In this cohort, only TCR beta chains were sequenced, and detectable features were limited by the absence of alpha or paired-chain data. Compared with equally common non-associated chains, HLA-associated TCR beta chains in a later analysis were more clonally expanded and had lower generation probabilities. While some public TCRs were present in many individuals, most TCR sequences turned up only very rarely across donors. In vitro tests confirmed that a few of the cytomegalovirus-associated TCR beta chains recognize cytomegalovirus antigens. HLA typing was unavailable for some donors at each locus, so association tests used only the typed subset. About 17 rarely observed V segments, including chromosome 9 orphons, were excluded from the earlier analysis of a few hundred of the donors because counts were too low. Immune exposure information for the cohort was limited to CMV serostatus. In a later genetic analysis, fewer N-insertions in productive TCRs were reported among donors in an Asian-associated ancestry cluster than the roughly 640-donor mean. An earlier analysis of some 590 of the donors showed that most TCR beta V segments appeared in productive rearrangements either about 87% or about 30% of the time, which broadly matched IMGT annotations. In the study, some 160 TCR beta chains were listed as associated with cytomegalovirus.

The receptor was isolated from a woman aged 25 to 39 in good health and CMV-seropositive. The sample was PBMCs. This receptor chain uses TRBV6-1 and TRBJ2-1, and 12 bases in between align with TRBD2. The nucleotides are TGTGCCAGCAGTGAGGGGACTAGCGGGTTAGGGAGCTCCTACAATGAGCAGTTCTTC. Translation gives CASSEGTSGLGSSYNEQFF.